Listed below are T cell receptor beta chains from one sample, sequenced in a study of blood T cell repertoires in COVID-19. TCRdb's copy holds only in-frame clones and misses some; the assay was immunoSEQ multiplex PCR. The sample consists of about 120,000 clones, approximately 84% of them appearing once. The source material was peripheral blood. Every receptor here comes from a man aged 65 to 79 with active or convalescent COVID-19. Each CDR3 is given with its conserved first and last residue. Fields, in order: D gene, V gene, clone size, J gene, CDR3 length, CDR3 DNA, CDR3 protein. D genes are given only for firm matches. A row's size may be missing; if present it is once, few, many or a size class.

D gene: TRBD1
V gene: TRBV11-3
clone size: .
J gene: TRBJ1-1
CDR3 length: 15
CDR3 DNA: TGTGCCAGCAGCTTAGATCCAGGGGGCTACACTGAAGCTTTCTTT
CDR3 protein: CASSLDPGGYTEAFF

D gene: .
V gene: TRBV29-1
clone size: .
J gene: TRBJ2-1
CDR3 length: 16
CDR3 DNA: TGCAGCGCCCCCTCCTCCGGGTCCCCTTCGTACAATGAGCAGTTCTTC
CDR3 protein: CSAPSSGSPSYNEQFF

D gene: TRBD2
V gene: TRBV5-4
clone size: few
J gene: TRBJ2-7
CDR3 length: 15
CDR3 DNA: TGTGCCAGCAGCTGGGGGACTAGCGGGAGGTACGAGCAGTACTTC
CDR3 protein: CASSWGTSGRYEQYF

D gene: .
V gene: TRBV12-3/TRBV12-4
clone size: .
J gene: TRBJ1-1
CDR3 length: 13
CDR3 DNA: TGTGCCAGCAGTCTATGGCGGCAGGGTGAAGCTTTCTTT
CDR3 protein: CASSLWRQGEAFF

D gene: TRBD1
V gene: TRBV4-1
clone size: .
J gene: TRBJ1-5
CDR3 length: 16
CDR3 DNA: TGCGCCAGCAGCGTCGTTGGGACAGGGTACAATCAGCCCCAGCATTTT
CDR3 protein: CASSVVGTGYNQPQHF

D gene: .
V gene: TRBV6-4
clone size: .
J gene: TRBJ2-4
CDR3 length: 13
CDR3 DNA: TGTGCCAGCAGTGACGGAACAGGGAACATTCAGTACTTC
CDR3 protein: CASSDGTGNIQYF

D gene: .
V gene: TRBV30
clone size: .
J gene: TRBJ1-2
CDR3 length: 16
CDR3 DNA: TGTGCCTGGACCGGGCGGGACACGGGGGGGGCGCGGACCTACACCTTC
CDR3 protein: CAWTGRDTGGARTYTF

D gene: TRBD1
V gene: TRBV11-3
clone size: .
J gene: TRBJ1-6
CDR3 length: 14
CDR3 DNA: TGTGCCAGCAGCGAGGGGGCAGTACATTCACCCCTCCACTTT
CDR3 protein: CASSEGAVHSPLHF

D gene: .
V gene: TRBV5-5
clone size: .
J gene: TRBJ1-3
CDR3 length: 16
CDR3 DNA: TGTGCCAGCAGCTATCCTGGGACACACTCTGGAAACACCATATATTTT
CDR3 protein: CASSYPGTHSGNTIYF

D gene: .
V gene: TRBV27
clone size: .
J gene: TRBJ2-1
CDR3 length: 12
CDR3 DNA: TGTGCCAGCAGTTTAACCGGGTCTGAGCAGTTCTTC
CDR3 protein: CASSLTGSEQFF

D gene: TRBD1
V gene: TRBV6-5
clone size: .
J gene: TRBJ1-5
CDR3 length: 15
CDR3 DNA: TGTGCCAGCAGGACAGGGGTCACTAGCAATCAGCCCCAGCATTTT
CDR3 protein: CASRTGVTSNQPQHF

D gene: TRBD1
V gene: TRBV5-6
clone size: .
J gene: TRBJ1-4
CDR3 length: 15
CDR3 DNA: TGTGCCAGCAGCAAAACACAGGGGGGTAGTGAAAAACTGTTTTTT
CDR3 protein: CASSKTQGGSEKLFF

D gene: .
V gene: TRBV28
clone size: .
J gene: TRBJ1-1
CDR3 length: 11
CDR3 DNA: TGTGCCAGCAGTTTACTCACTGAAGCTTTCTTT
CDR3 protein: CASSLLTEAFF

D gene: .
V gene: TRBV4-3
clone size: .
J gene: TRBJ1-6
CDR3 length: 13
CDR3 DNA: TGCGCCAGCAGCCGGGACTCGAATTCACCCCTCCACTTT
CDR3 protein: CASSRDSNSPLHF

D gene: TRBD1
V gene: TRBV12-5
clone size: .
J gene: TRBJ2-5
CDR3 length: 12
CDR3 DNA: TGTGCTAGCAGGGGGCTCCAAGAGACCCAGTACTTC
CDR3 protein: CASRGLQETQYF

D gene: TRBD1
V gene: TRBV15
clone size: .
J gene: TRBJ1-4
CDR3 length: 15
CDR3 DNA: TGTGCCACCAGAAAGGGACAGAGCTTTAATGAAAAACTGTTTTTT
CDR3 protein: CATRKGQSFNEKLFF

D gene: TRBD1
V gene: TRBV5-1
clone size: .
J gene: TRBJ2-3
CDR3 length: 18
CDR3 DNA: TGCGCCAGCAGCCCCCCGGGACAGAGTAGCCGTAGTACAGATACGCAGTATTTT
CDR3 protein: CASSPPGQSSRSTDTQYF

D gene: TRBD2
V gene: TRBV27
clone size: .
J gene: TRBJ2-3
CDR3 length: 14
CDR3 DNA: TGTGCCAGCAGTTTTACTAGCGGGAGTGATACGCAGTATTTT
CDR3 protein: CASSFTSGSDTQYF

D gene: .
V gene: TRBV4-1
clone size: .
J gene: TRBJ2-1
CDR3 length: 17
CDR3 DNA: TGCGCCAGCAGCCAGGGTCCGGCGGGGTTGGGATACAATGAGCAGTTCTTC
CDR3 protein: CASSQGPAGLGYNEQFF

D gene: .
V gene: TRBV6-1
clone size: once
J gene: TRBJ2-7
CDR3 length: 18
CDR3 DNA: TGTGCCAGCAGTGGGACAGGGGGACGACTAGCGGGGTTATACGAGCAGTACTTC
CDR3 protein: CASSGTGGRLAGLYEQYF

D gene: TRBD2
V gene: TRBV11-2
clone size: .
J gene: TRBJ2-1
CDR3 length: 17
CDR3 DNA: TGTGCCAGCAGCTTATCCCCGACTAGCGGGTCCTACAATGAGCAGTTCTTC
CDR3 protein: CASSLSPTSGSYNEQFF

D gene: TRBD2
V gene: TRBV9
clone size: .
J gene: TRBJ2-1
CDR3 length: 15
CDR3 DNA: TGTGCCAGCAGCGTAGGTAGCGGGTCCTACAATGAGCAGTTCTTC
CDR3 protein: CASSVGSGSYNEQFF

D gene: .
V gene: TRBV5-1
clone size: .
J gene: TRBJ1-1
CDR3 length: 14
CDR3 DNA: TGCGCCAGCAGCTTAGTCTCCGCAGGCACTGAAGCTTTCTTT
CDR3 protein: CASSLVSAGTEAFF

D gene: TRBD2
V gene: TRBV5-6
clone size: .
J gene: TRBJ2-7
CDR3 length: 14
CDR3 DNA: TGTGCCAGCACCTTGACTAGCGCGACCTACGAGCAGTACTTC
CDR3 protein: CASTLTSATYEQYF

D gene: TRBD1
V gene: TRBV30
clone size: .
J gene: TRBJ2-7
CDR3 length: 11
CDR3 DNA: TGTGCCTGGAGCGCCAGGGACAGACAGTACTTC
CDR3 protein: CAWSARDRQYF

D gene: .
V gene: TRBV5-1
clone size: once
J gene: TRBJ2-7
CDR3 length: 15
CDR3 DNA: TGCGCCAGCAGCTTGGCCTTCCAGGGTTCCTACGAGCAGTACTTC
CDR3 protein: CASSLAFQGSYEQYF

D gene: TRBD1
V gene: TRBV11-2
clone size: once
J gene: TRBJ1-6
CDR3 length: 19
CDR3 DNA: TGTGCCAGCAGCCCAACCACGGGACAGGGGGGCTCCTATAATTCACCCCTCCACTTT
CDR3 protein: CASSPTTGQGGSYNSPLHF

D gene: .
V gene: TRBV7-9
clone size: .
J gene: TRBJ1-1
CDR3 length: 15
CDR3 DNA: TGTGCCAGCAGCTTAAGTCAAGCTATGAACACTGAAGCTTTCTTT
CDR3 protein: CASSLSQAMNTEAFF